This T cell receptor (beta chain) was sequenced in a study of T-cell reconstitution after alpha-beta-depleted transplantation in children. Unique molecular identifiers were used to barcode this TCRbeta library. MiXCR, applied by TCRdb to the PCR reads, yields one record per CDR3 protein. The data hold some 840,000 distinct CDR3 sequences, with about 16% observed a single time. General observations from the study: T-cell numbers and diversity one year post-transplant derived largely from freshly generated T cells. By about two months after transplant, alpha-beta T cells reportedly arose from several hundred graft clones that had expanded. Surviving thymic progenitors and recipient T cells were the source of high TCRbeta diversity at day 60 in some patients.

This clonotype was seen only a few times. What it binds is not known. V lost 3 bases, J lost 7 bases, and 13 bases lay in between. This CDR3 has 13 residues. The material was PBMCs, mostly from graft donor cells, obtained 360 days after TCRalphabeta/CD19-depleted stem cell transplant. The receptor was isolated from a male patient younger than 18 who had a stem cell transplant for acute lymphoblastic leukemia, so the T cells may come from the graft donor. The rearrangement joins TRBV12-3 or TRBV12-4 to TRBJ2-7, with D unclear. In DNA form, the CDR3 reads TGTGCCAGCAGTTTTGACGTAGTTGGTGAGCAGTACTTC. This sequence encodes CASSFDVVGEQYF.